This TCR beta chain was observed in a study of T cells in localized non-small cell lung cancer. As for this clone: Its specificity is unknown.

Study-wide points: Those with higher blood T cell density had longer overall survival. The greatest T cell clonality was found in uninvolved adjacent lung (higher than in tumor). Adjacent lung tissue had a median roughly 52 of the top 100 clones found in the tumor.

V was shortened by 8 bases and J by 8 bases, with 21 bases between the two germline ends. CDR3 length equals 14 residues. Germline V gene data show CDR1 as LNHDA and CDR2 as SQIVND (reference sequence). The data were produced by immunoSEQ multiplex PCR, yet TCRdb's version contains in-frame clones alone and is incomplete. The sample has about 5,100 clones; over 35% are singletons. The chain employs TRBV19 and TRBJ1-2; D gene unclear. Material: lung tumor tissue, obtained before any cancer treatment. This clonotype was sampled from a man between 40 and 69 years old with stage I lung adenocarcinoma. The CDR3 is CASSLTGSGEGYTF. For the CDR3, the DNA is TGTGCCAGTTCCTTAACGGGCTCGGGAGAAGGCTACACCTTC. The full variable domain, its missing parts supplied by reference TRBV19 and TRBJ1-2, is DGGITQSPKYLFRKEGQNVTLSCEQNLNHDAMYWYRQDPGQGLRLIYYSQIVNDFQKGDIAEGYSVSREKKESFPLTVTSAQKNPTAFYLCASSLTGSGEGYTFGSGTRLTVV.